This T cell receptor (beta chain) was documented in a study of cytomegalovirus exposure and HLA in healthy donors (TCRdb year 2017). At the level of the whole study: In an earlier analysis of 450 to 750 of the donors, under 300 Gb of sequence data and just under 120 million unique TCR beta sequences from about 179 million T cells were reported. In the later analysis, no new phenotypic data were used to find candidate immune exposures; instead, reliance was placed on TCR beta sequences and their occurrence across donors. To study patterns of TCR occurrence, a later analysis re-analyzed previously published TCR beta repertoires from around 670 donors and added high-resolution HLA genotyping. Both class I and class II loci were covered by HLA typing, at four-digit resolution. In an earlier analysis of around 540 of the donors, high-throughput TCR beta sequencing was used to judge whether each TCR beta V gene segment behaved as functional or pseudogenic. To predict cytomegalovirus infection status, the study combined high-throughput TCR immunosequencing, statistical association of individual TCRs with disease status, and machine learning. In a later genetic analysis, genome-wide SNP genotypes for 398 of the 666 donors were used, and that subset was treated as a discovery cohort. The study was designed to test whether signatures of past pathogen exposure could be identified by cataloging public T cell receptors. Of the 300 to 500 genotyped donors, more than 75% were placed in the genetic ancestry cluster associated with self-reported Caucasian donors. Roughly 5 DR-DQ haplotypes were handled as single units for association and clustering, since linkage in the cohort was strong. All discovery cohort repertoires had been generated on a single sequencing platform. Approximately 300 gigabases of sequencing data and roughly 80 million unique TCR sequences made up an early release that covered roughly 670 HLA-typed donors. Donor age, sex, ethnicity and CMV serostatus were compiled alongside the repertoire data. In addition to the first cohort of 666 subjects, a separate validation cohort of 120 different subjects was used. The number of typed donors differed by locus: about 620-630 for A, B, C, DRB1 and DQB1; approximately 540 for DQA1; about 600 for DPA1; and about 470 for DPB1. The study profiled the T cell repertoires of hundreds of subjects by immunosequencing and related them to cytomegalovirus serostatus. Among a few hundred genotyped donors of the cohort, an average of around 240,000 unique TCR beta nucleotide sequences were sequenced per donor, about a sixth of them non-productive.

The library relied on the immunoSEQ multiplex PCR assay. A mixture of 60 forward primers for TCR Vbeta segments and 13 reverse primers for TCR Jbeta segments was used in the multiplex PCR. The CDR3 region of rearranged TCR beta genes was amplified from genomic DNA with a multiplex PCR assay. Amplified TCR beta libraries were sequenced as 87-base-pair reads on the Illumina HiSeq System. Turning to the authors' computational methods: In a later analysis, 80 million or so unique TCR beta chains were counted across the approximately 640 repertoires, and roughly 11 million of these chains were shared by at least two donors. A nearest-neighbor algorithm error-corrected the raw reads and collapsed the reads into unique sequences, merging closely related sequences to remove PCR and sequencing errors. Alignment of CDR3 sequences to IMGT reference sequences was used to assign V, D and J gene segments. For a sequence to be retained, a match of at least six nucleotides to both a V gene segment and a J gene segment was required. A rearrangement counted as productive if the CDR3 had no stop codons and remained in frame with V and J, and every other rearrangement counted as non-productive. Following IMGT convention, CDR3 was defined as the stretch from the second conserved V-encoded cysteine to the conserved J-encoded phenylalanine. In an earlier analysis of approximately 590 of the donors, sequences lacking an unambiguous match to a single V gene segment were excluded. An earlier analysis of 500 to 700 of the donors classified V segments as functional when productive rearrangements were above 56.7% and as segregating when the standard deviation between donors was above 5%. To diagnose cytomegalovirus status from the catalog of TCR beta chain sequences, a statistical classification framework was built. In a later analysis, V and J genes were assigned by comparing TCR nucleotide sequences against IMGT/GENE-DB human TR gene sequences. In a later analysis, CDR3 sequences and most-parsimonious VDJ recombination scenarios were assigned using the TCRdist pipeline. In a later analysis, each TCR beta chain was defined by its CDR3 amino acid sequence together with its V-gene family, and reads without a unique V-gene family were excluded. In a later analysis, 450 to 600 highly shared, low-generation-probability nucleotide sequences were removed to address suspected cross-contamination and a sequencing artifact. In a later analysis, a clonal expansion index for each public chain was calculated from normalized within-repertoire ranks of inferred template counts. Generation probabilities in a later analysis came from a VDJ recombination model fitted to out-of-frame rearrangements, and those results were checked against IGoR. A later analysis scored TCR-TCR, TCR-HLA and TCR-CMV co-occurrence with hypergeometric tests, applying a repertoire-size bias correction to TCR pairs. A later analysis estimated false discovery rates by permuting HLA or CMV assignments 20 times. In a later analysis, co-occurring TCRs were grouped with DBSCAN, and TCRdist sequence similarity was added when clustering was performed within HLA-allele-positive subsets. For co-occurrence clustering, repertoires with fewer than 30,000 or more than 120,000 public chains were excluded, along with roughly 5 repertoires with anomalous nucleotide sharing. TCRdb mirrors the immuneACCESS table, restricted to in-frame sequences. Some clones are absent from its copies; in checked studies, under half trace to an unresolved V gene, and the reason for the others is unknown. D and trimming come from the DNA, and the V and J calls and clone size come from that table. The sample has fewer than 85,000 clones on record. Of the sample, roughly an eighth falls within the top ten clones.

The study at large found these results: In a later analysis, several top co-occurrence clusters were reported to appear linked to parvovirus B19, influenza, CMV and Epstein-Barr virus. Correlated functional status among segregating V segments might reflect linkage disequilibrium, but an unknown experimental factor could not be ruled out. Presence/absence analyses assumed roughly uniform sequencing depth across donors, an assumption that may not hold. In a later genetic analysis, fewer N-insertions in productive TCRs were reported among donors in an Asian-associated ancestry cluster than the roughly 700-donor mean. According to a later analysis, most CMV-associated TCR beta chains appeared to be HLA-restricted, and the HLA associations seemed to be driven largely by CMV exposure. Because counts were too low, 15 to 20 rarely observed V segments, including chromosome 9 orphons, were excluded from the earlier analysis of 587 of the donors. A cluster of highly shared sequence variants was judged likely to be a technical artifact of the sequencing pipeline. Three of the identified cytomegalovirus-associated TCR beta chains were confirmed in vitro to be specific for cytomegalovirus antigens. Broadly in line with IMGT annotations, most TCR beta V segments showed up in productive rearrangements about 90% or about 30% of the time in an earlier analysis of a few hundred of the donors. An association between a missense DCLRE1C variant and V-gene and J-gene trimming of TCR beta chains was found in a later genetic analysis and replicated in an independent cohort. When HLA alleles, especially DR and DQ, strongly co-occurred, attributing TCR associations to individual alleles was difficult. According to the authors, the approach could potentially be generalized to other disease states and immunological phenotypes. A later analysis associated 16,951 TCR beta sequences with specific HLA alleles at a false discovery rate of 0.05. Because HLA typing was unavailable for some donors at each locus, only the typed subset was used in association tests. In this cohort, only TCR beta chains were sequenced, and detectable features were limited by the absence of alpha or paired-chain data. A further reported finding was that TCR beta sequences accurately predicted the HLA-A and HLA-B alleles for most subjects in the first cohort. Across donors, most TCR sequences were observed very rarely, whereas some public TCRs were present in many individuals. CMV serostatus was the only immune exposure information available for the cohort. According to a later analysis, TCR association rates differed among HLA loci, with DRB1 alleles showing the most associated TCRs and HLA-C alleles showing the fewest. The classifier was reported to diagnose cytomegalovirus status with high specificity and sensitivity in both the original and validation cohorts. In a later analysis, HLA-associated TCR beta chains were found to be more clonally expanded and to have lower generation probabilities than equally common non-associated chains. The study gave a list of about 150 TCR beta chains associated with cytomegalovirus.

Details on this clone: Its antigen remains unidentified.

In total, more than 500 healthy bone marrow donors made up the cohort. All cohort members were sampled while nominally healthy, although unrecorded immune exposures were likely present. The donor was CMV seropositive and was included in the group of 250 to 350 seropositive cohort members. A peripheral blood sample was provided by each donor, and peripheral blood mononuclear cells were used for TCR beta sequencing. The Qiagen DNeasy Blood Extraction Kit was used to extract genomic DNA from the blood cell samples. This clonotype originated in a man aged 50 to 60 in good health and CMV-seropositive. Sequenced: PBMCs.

Here the CDR3 is given as CASSLWASQGNEQFF. At the DNA level, the sequence is TGTGCCAGCAGCTTATGGGCTAGCCAAGGCAATGAGCAGTTCTTC. The chain is encoded by TRBV7-3 joined to TRBJ2-1, with TRBD2 perhaps the D gene, on 5 matching bases. The cysteine opens and the phenylalanine closes a CDR3 of 15 amino acids. The read is trimmed to its CDR3 DNA, 45 bases read in frame from base 1. V drops 2 bases and J drops 6 bases, leaving 14 bases in between. The germline V gene specifies SGHTA as CDR1 and FQGTGA as CDR2.